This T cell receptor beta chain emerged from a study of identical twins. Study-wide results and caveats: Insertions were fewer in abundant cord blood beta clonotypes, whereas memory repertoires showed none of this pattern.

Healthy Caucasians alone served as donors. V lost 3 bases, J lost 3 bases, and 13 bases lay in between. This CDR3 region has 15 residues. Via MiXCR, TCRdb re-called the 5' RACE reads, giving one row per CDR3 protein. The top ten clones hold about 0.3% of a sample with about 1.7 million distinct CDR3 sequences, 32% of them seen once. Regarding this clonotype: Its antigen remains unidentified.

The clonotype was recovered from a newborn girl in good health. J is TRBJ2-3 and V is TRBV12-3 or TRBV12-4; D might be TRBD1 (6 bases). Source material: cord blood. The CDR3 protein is CASSFSYTGTDTQYF. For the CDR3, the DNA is TGTGCCAGCAGTTTCAGCTATACAGGGACAGATACGCAGTATTTT.